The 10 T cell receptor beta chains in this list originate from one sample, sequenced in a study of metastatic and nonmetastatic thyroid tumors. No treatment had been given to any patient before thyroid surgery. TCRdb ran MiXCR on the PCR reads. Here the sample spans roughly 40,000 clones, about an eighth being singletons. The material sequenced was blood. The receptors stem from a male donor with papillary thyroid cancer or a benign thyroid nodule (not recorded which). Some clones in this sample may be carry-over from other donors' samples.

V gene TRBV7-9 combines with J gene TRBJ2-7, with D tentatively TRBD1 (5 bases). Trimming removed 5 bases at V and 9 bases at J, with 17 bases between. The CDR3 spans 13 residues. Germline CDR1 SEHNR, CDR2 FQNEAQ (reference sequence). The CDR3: CASSRDRATRQYF. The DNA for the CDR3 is TGTGCCAGCAGCCGAGACAGAGCGACGAGGCAGTACTTC.

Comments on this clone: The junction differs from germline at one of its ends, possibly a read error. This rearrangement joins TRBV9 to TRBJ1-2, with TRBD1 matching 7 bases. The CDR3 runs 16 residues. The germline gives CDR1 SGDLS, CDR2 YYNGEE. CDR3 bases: TGTGTCAGCAGCGCAGTCCCGGGACAGTGGATGGGTGGCTACACCTTC. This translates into CVSSAVPGQWMGGYTF.

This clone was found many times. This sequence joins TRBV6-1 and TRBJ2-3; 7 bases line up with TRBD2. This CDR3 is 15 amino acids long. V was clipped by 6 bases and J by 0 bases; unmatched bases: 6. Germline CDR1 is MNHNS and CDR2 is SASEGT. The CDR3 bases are TGTGCCAGCAGGCTAGCGGAAGTTAGCACAGATACGCAGTATTTT. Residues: CASRLAEVSTDTQYF.

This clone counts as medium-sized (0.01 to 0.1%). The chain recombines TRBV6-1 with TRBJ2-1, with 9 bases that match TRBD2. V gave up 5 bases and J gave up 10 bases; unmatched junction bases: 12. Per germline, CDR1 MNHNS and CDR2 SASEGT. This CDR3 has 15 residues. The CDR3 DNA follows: TGTGCCAGCAGTCGCCCGGGACTAGCTATGGGCGAGCAGTTCTTC. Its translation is CASSRPGLAMGEQFF.

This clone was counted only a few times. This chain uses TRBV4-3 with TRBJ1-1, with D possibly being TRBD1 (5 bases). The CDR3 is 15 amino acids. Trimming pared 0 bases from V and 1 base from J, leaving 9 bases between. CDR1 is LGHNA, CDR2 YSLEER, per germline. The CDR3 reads CASSQDWGTNTEAFF. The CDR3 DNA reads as TGCGCCAGCAGCCAAGATTGGGGGACGAACACTGAAGCTTTCTTT.

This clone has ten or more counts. CDR3 nucleotides: TGTGCCAGCAGTACGGACAGGGGTTCGGCTTTCTTT. Its protein is CASSTDRGSAFF. The chain is built from TRBV7-9 and TRBJ1-1; 9 nucleotides match TRBD1. Per germline, CDR1 SEHNR and CDR2 FQNEAQ (reference sequence). Losses at the gene ends were 6 bases for V and 11 bases for J; bases not matched to a gene: 7. The CDR3 contains 12 residues.

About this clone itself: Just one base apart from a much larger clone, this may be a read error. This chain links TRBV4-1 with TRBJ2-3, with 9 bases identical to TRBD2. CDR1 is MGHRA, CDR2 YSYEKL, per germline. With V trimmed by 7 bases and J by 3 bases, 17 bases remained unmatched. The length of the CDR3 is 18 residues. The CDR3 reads CASIQSSGKAGGTDTQYF. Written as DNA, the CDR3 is TGCGCCAGCATCCAGTCTAGCGGGAAGGCCGGAGGTACAGATACGCAGTATTTT.

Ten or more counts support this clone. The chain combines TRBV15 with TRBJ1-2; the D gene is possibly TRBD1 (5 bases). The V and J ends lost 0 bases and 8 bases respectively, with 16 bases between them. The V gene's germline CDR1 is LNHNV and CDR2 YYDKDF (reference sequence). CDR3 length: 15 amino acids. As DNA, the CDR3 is TGTGCCACCAGCAGAGAACGACAGAGGGGAGGCGGCTACACCTTC. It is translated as CATSRERQRGGGYTF.

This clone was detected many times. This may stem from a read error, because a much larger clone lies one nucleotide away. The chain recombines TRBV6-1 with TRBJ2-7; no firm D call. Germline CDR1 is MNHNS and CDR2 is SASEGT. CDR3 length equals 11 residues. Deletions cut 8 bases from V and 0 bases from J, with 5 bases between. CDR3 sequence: CASPSSYEQYF. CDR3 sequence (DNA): TGTGCCAGCCCTAGCTCCTACGAGCAGTACTTC.

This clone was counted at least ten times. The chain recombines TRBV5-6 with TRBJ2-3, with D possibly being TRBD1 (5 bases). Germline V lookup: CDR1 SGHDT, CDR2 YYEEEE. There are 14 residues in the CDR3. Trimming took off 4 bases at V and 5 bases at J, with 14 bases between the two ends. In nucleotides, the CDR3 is TGTGCCAGCAGCGACGGGTTAGACAGAGATACGCAGTATTTT. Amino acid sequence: CASSDGLDRDTQYF.